A single sample is the source of the 30 T cell receptor beta chains below, sequenced in a study of T cells in Graves' hyperthyroidism and ophthalmopathy. TCR beta CDR3 regions were amplified from RNA. During a first-round RT-PCR of the TCR CDR3, the HTBI primer set was used. TCRdb itself ran the multiplex PCR reads through MiXCR, one entry per CDR3 protein. This table holds about 270,000 distinct CDR3 sequences, 22% found once. What was sequenced was blood. The origin of the receptors is a man aged 25-40 years with Graves' ophthalmopathy.

J is TRBJ1-1 and V is TRBV28; D remains unclear. V lost 6 bases and J lost 6, with 8 bases in between. The CDR3 is 11 residues long. The germline CDR1 and CDR2 sequences are MDHEN and SYDVKM. The CDR3 DNA reads as TGTGCCAGCAGAAAAGGGCCTGAAGCTTTCTTT. It translates to CASRKGPEAFF.

A few counts support this clonotype. The chain joins TRBV2 to TRBJ2-5, with D possibly being TRBD1 (6 bases). This CDR3 is 14 amino acids long. CDR1 is SNHLY and CDR2 is FYNNEI in the germline V gene. Trimming stripped 1 base from V and 5 bases from J, with 11 bases between. The DNA for the CDR3 is TGTGCCAGCAGTGAAGACAGGGAGTGCGAGACCCAGTACTTC. Residues: CASSEDRECETQYF.

As to this clonotype: A much larger clone lies a single base off, so this may be a read error. This chain uses TRBV5-1 with TRBJ2-3; TRBD2 agrees at 10 bases. CDR1 is SGHRS, CDR2 YFSETQ, per germline. The CDR3 consists of 17 residues. The CDR3 DNA is TGCGCCGGCAGCTCTGGCGGGGGGACTAGCGGCACAGATACGCAGTATTTT. Translated, it gives CAGSSGGGTSGTDTQYF.

The rearrangement links TRBV6-4 to TRBJ1-1; D is ambiguous. Between the trimmed V and J ends, which lost 5 bases and 1 base, there was a span of 8 bases. The CDR3 consists of 13 residues. Germline CDR1 MRHNA, CDR2 SNTAGT. CDR3 coding DNA: TGTGCCAGCAGTTATGAGGAGAACACTGAAGCTTTCTTT. As protein: CASSYEENTEAFF.

J is TRBJ2-2 and V is TRBV28; weak D call: TRBD1 (5 bases). CDR3 length: 13 residues. Trimming left V 6 bases short and J 5 bases short, with 10 bases between. Germline V lookup: CDR1 MDHEN, CDR2 SYDVKM. The CDR3 here is CASRETDTGELFF. Written as DNA, the CDR3 is TGTGCCAGCAGGGAGACAGATACCGGGGAGCTGTTTTTT.

In this sample, this clonotype turned up a few times. The V gene is TRBV3-1, the J gene TRBJ2-3; 7 nucleotides align to TRBD2. The junction had 4 bases not matched to a gene; V was cut back by 2 bases and J by 2 bases. CDR3 length equals 15 residues. From germline, CDR1 is LGHDT and CDR2 YNNKEL (reference sequence). This CDR3 reads CASSQLAVNTDTQYF. CDR3 bases: TGTGCCAGCAGCCAACTAGCGGTTAACACAGATACGCAGTATTTT.

This clonotype was seen at least ten times. The chain recombines TRBV20-1 with TRBJ2-1; 8 nucleotides align to TRBD2. V was clipped by 3 bases and J by 6 bases; unmatched bases: 10. CDR1 is DFQATT and CDR2 is SNEGSKA in the germline V gene (reference sequence). The CDR3 contains 15 residues. The CDR3 DNA follows: TGCAGTGCTAGCGCAGGCGGCGGGAGGTTCAATGAGCAGTTCTTC. It specifies CSASAGGGRFNEQFF.

This clonotype was detected ten times or more. The J gene is TRBJ1-2, the V gene TRBV11-2; a possible D gene is TRBD1 (5 bases). The CDR3 extends over 16 amino acids. V lost 5 bases to trimming and J lost 0 bases, with 16 bases between them. The germline gives CDR1 SGHAT, CDR2 FQNNGV. The CDR3: CASSPGTELANYGYTF. CDR3 DNA: TGTGCCAGCAGCCCCGGGACGGAGTTAGCTAACTATGGCTACACCTTC.

This clonotype has at least ten counts. This chain joins TRBV7-6 and TRBJ2-2; 8 bases align to TRBD1. Germline V gene lookup returns CDR1 SGHVS and CDR2 FNYEAQ. The V and J ends lost 5 bases and 4 bases, in that order; junction bases with no gene match: 15. The CDR3 totals 18 residues. The CDR3 DNA reads as TGTGCCAGCAGCACCCCGGACAGGGCTCGGGTGGGCACCGGGGAGCTGTTTTTT. The encoded protein is CASSTPDRARVGTGELFF.

To note about this clonotype: A read error may explain this, as a much larger clone is one base away. The genes are TRBV28 and TRBJ2-1, with 15 bases fitting TRBD2. The CDR3 sequence is 17 residues long. Germline V gene sequence: CDR1 MDHEN, CDR2 SYDVKM. The CDR3 DNA reads as TGTGTCAGCATGGGACTAGCGGGAGGAAATCATTGGAATGAGCAGTTCTTC. Encoded protein: CVSMGLAGGNHWNEQFF.

This clonotype was observed many times. This chain connects TRBV27 to TRBJ2-5; TRBD2 aligns across 12 bases. Germline CDR1 is MNHEY and CDR2 is SMNVEV (reference sequence). V was clipped by 5 bases and J by 7 bases; unmatched bases: 5. This CDR3 spans 14 amino acids. The CDR3 region is CASSPPGLAGTQYF. DNA of the CDR3: TGTGCCAGCAGTCCTCCGGGACTAGCGGGGACCCAGTACTTC.

This clonotype was seen at least ten times. V gene TRBV2 combines with J gene TRBJ2-3; 10 bases are a match to TRBD2. The CDR3 extends over 15 amino acids. Germline lookup yields CDR1 SNHLY and CDR2 FYNNEI. The ends lost 4 bases at V and 2 bases at J; junction bases unmatched: 3. The CDR3 DNA follows: TGTGCCAGCAGTGGGACTAGCGGAGACACAGATACGCAGTATTTT. Its protein is CASSGTSGDTDTQYF.

In this sample, this clonotype turned up many times. The V and J genes are TRBV11-2 and TRBJ2-7; D is uncertain. Trimming took 3 bases from V and 0 from J, leaving 9 bases between them. This CDR3 is built from 14 residues. The germline CDR1 and CDR2 sequences are SGHAT and FQNNGV. Here the CDR3 DNA reads TGTGCCAGCAGCTTGATGACGGGCTCCTACGAGCAGTACTTC. Translating it yields CASSLMTGSYEQYF.

This clonotype appeared a few times. The chain is built from TRBV5-1 and TRBJ2-7; 12 nucleotides match TRBD1. The CDR3 sequence is 16 residues long. J lost 6 bases, V lost 0 bases, and 7 bases had no gene match. CDR1 is SGHRS, CDR2 YFSETQ, per germline. The chain's CDR3 is CASSLVMGQGASEQYF. The CDR3 region has the DNA TGCGCCAGCAGCTTGGTCATGGGACAGGGGGCTTCCGAGCAGTACTTC.

This clonotype has a count of ten or more. This chain links TRBV28 with TRBJ1-5; 7 nucleotides agree with TRBD1. This CDR3 has 15 residues. V lost 6 bases and J lost 0; bases outside the gene matches: 5. Germline assignment: CDR1 MDHEN and CDR2 SYDVKM. The CDR3: CASSTTGASNQPQHF. For the CDR3, the DNA is TGTGCCAGCAGCACCACAGGGGCTAGCAATCAGCCCCAGCATTTT.

CDR3 nucleotide sequence: TGTGCCAGTAGCTCTACGGGGACAGACTACGAGCAGTACTTC. This sequence encodes CASSSTGTDYEQYF. This chain links TRBV19 with TRBJ2-7, with TRBD1 identical over 7 bases. Germline lookup yields CDR1 LNHDA and CDR2 SQIVND (reference sequence). This CDR3 is 14 amino acids long. With 6 bases clipped from V and 3 bases from J, the junction kept 8 bases outside the gene matches.

This chain connects TRBV5-1 to TRBJ2-3; 14 nucleotides agree with TRBD2. CDR3 length: 17 amino acids. After removal of 5 bases from V and 4 bases from J, the junction contained 9 bases not matched to a gene. Germline V gene data show CDR1 as SGHRS and CDR2 as YFSETQ. The CDR3, as DNA: TGCGCCAGCAGTCTTGGGACTAGCGGGAGAGTGGCAGATACGCAGTATTTT. Its protein product is CASSLGTSGRVADTQYF.

In its sample, this clonotype was seen many times. V gene TRBV18 combines with J gene TRBJ2-1; 12 bases fit TRBD2. This CDR3 comprises 16 residues. V lost 1 base and J lost 10; bases outside the gene matches: 8. In germline, CDR1 is KGHSH, CDR2 LQKENI. CDR3 bases: TGTGCCAGCTCACCACTCGTGACTAGCGGGAGAGTGGAGCAGTTCTTC. Translating gives CASSPLVTSGRVEQFF.

The V gene is TRBV28, the J gene TRBJ1-6; 8 bases line up with TRBD1. Germline V CDR1 and CDR2: MDHEN, SYDVKM. The CDR3 loop spans 17 amino acids. Trimming cost V 6 bases and J 9 bases; bases outside gene matches: 16. CDR3 in amino acids: CASRIHRGSPVVSPLHF. The CDR3 DNA reads as TGTGCCAGCAGAATACACAGGGGGTCTCCTGTCGTTTCACCCCTCCACTTT.

The chain is built from TRBV19 and TRBJ2-7; D possibly corresponds to TRBD1 (5 bases). This CDR3 region has 13 residues. Trimming removed 1 base at V and 4 bases at J, with 8 bases between. Germline V gene sequence: CDR1 LNHDA, CDR2 SQIVND (reference sequence). CDR3 sequence (DNA): TGTGCCAGTAGTATAGGACAGTCTTACGAGCAGTACTTC. It is translated as CASSIGQSYEQYF.

This rearrangement joins TRBV28 to TRBJ2-7; D remains ambiguous. This CDR3 has 16 residues. Germline-derived CDR1 and CDR2 are MDHEN and SYDVKM. Trimming removed 2 bases from V and 4 bases from J, with 18 bases in between. CDR3 nucleotide sequence: TGTGCCAGCAGTTTAGCCATATATCTCATCCGGTACGAGCAGTACTTC. This gives the protein CASSLAIYLIRYEQYF.

The chain carries TRBV7-9 and TRBJ1-3; weak D call: TRBD1 (6 bases). The V end was cut by 1 base, the J end by 0 bases, with 22 bases between. CDR3 length: 20 residues. Per germline, CDR1 SEHNR and CDR2 FQNEAQ (reference sequence). DNA of the CDR3: TGTGCCAGCAGCTTAGTTACTTCAACACTCAGGGGACGCTCTGGAAACACCATATATTTT. Protein product: CASSLVTSTLRGRSGNTIYF.

This clonotype occurred many times. V gene TRBV28 combines with J gene TRBJ1-1; 10 positions match TRBD1. The CDR3 is 14 residues long. From germline, CDR1 is MDHEN and CDR2 SYDVKM. V gave up 6 bases and J gave up 4 bases; unmatched junction bases: 5. The CDR3 reads CASRTGGAGTEAFF. The DNA of the CDR3 is TGTGCCAGCAGGACAGGGGGCGCGGGCACTGAAGCTTTCTTT.

V and J are TRBV15 and TRBJ2-5; D is unclear. The V gene lost 0 bases and the J gene lost 0 bases, with 5 bases spanning the gap. Looked up from germline, CDR1 is LNHNV and CDR2 is YYDKDF (reference sequence). This CDR3 spans 14 amino acids. The CDR3 bases are TGTGCCACCAGCAGAGATGTGTACCAAGAGACCCAGTACTTC. Protein product: CATSRDVYQETQYF. The whole variable domain, remainder taken from reference TRBV15 and TRBJ2-5, is DAMVIQNPRYQVTQFGKPVTLSCSQTLNHNVMYWYQQKSSQAPKLLFHYYDKDFNNEADTPDNFQSRRPNTSFCFLDIRSPGLGDTAMYLCATSRDVYQETQYFGPGTRLLVL.

This clonotype came up many times. This chain uses TRBV30 with TRBJ2-5; the match to TRBD2 covers 7 bases. The CDR3 covers 13 residues. The junction had 6 bases not matched to a gene; V was cut back by 2 bases and J by 6 bases. CDR1 is GTSNPN, CDR2 SVGIG, per germline (reference sequence). The DNA of the CDR3 is TGTGCCTGGAGTAGGGCTAGCGGTCAGACCCAGTACTTC. Amino acids: CAWSRASGQTQYF.

This clonotype was counted a few times. The V call is TRBV2, the J call TRBJ2-2, with TRBD2 matching 8 bases. This CDR3 region has 17 residues. Germline CDR1 and CDR2: SNHLY and FYNNEI. V was pared by 4 bases and J by 1 base, with 8 bases of the junction left unmatched. Here the CDR3 reads CASSVSGTKMNTGELFF. The CDR3 DNA reads TGTGCCAGCAGTGTTAGCGGGACCAAGATGAACACCGGGGAGCTGTTTTTT.

This clonotype was detected a few times. The chain is built from TRBV28 and TRBJ2-7, with D possibly TRBD1 on 7 matching bases. Trimming removed 7 bases from V and 5 bases from J, with 18 bases in between. The CDR3 is made up of 14 amino acids. From germline, CDR1 is MDHEN and CDR2 SYDVKM. The CDR3 loop is CASTQGGRRDEQYF. CDR3 nucleotide sequence: TGTGCCAGCACCCAGGGGGGACGAAGGGACGAGCAGTACTTC.

The V call is TRBV29-1, the J call TRBJ2-1; D is ambiguous. The V end was cut by 2 bases, the J end by 5 bases, with 13 bases between. Looked up from germline, CDR1 is SQVTM and CDR2 is ANQGSEA. This CDR3 is built from 14 residues. CDR3 residues: CSVERHQRNNEQFF. The CDR3 DNA sequence: TGCAGCGTTGAACGACACCAGAGGAACAATGAGCAGTTCTTC.

This clonotype was observed a few times. This chain links TRBV14 with TRBJ2-3, with 7 bases fitting TRBD1. Germline CDR1 and CDR2: SGHDN and FVKESK. V lost 0 bases to trimming and J lost 0 bases; unmatched junction nucleotides: 6. This CDR3 has 17 residues. The CDR3 sequence is CASSQEVYRGSTDTQYF. The CDR3 DNA follows: TGTGCCAGCAGCCAAGAAGTTTACAGGGGTAGCACAGATACGCAGTATTTT.

This clonotype turned up a few times. A read error may explain this, as a much larger clone is one base away. This likely comes from a read error, as the CDR3 has no conserved phenylalanine or tryptophan at its end. The chain joins TRBV11-2 to TRBJ2-7; D is tentatively TRBD1 or TRBD2 (5 bases each). V was pared by 5 bases and J by 2 bases, with 10 bases between. Germline V gene data show CDR1 as SGHAT and CDR2 as FQNNGV. The CDR3 has 13 residues. CDR3 sequence (DNA): TGTGCCAGCAGCCGGGACCGAGCCTACGAGCAGTACATC. The encoded protein is CASSRDRAYEQYI.